Listed below are T cell receptor beta chains from one sample, sequenced in a study of persistence of HIV-infected CD4 T cells. Produced via immunoSEQ multiplex PCR; TCRdb's table is partial and in-frame only. The sample lists roughly 41,000 clones; roughly 86% were seen once. These receptors have no identified antigens. The sequencing here drew on CD4+ T cells sorted from PBMCs after approximately 19-hour stimulation, taken from a patient who received antiretroviral therapy. All receptors come from an adult man with HIV who was CMV-seropositive. Both conserved end residues are part of each CDR3. The D gene is left open where the match is weak. Clone sizes are given selectively: once, few, many, or a class where the clone is expanded.

J: TRBJ2-7; D: .; length: 15; V: TRBV5-6; size: .; CDR3: CASSLSYRVAYEQYF; DNA: TGTGCCAGCAGCTTGAGCTACAGGGTAGCCTACGAGCAGTACTTC
J: TRBJ1-2; D: TRBD1; length: 11; V: TRBV29-1; size: .; CDR3: CSVEDNRTGAF; DNA: TGCAGCGTTGAAGATAACCGGACAGGGGCCTTC
J: TRBJ2-2; D: .; length: 11; V: TRBV18; size: .; CDR3: CASSPPGELFF; DNA: TGTGCCAGCTCACCACCCGGGGAGCTGTTTTTT
J: TRBJ1-1; D: TRBD1; length: 15; V: TRBV6-4; size: .; CDR3: CASRRTGTMNTEAFF; DNA: TGTGCCAGCCGACGGACAGGTACTATGAACACTGAAGCTTTCTTT
J: TRBJ2-2; D: TRBD1; length: 16; V: TRBV24-1; size: .; CDR3: CATSDGLGQGTGELFF; DNA: TGTGCCACCAGTGATGGGCTCGGACAGGGCACCGGGGAGCTGTTTTTT
J: TRBJ1-5; D: TRBD1; length: 14; V: TRBV2; size: .; CDR3: CASRGTVSNQPQHF; DNA: TGTGCCAGCCGCGGGACAGTTAGCAATCAGCCCCAGCATTTT
J: TRBJ2-1; D: TRBD1; length: 18; V: TRBV7-2; size: once; CDR3: CASSLHITRTGKANEQFF; DNA: TGTGCCAGCAGCTTACATATCACGCGGACAGGGAAGGCCAATGAGCAGTTCTTC
J: TRBJ2-5; D: TRBD2; length: 18; V: TRBV6-1; size: .; CDR3: CASSERRLAGVNQETQYF; DNA: TGTGCCAGCAGTGAGAGGAGACTAGCGGGGGTAAACCAAGAGACCCAGTACTTC
J: TRBJ1-5; D: .; length: 14; V: TRBV5-5; size: .; CDR3: CASSDQNSNQPQHF; DNA: TGTGCCAGCAGCGACCAGAATAGCAATCAGCCCCAGCATTTT
J: TRBJ2-5; D: .; length: 13; V: TRBV5-1; size: .; CDR3: CASSFTTRETQYF; DNA: TGCGCCAGCAGCTTCACAACGAGAGAGACCCAGTACTTC
J: TRBJ2-1; D: .; length: 11; V: TRBV20-1; size: .; CDR3: CSASHPKEQFF; DNA: TGCAGTGCTAGCCACCCGAAAGAGCAGTTCTTC
J: TRBJ2-1; D: .; length: 16; V: TRBV5-1; size: .; CDR3: CASSQASGTNYNEQFF; DNA: TGCGCCAGCAGCCAGGCTTCCGGGACAAATTACAATGAGCAGTTCTTC
J: TRBJ2-3; D: .; length: 13; V: TRBV6-5; size: .; CDR3: CASSNPPSDTQYF; DNA: TGTGCCAGCAGTAATCCACCCAGTGACACGCAGTATTTT
J: TRBJ1-2; D: .; length: 14; V: TRBV25-1; size: .; CDR3: CASSAAGVGYGYTF; DNA: TGTGCCAGCAGTGCTGCAGGGGTGGGCTATGGCTACACCTTC
J: TRBJ2-3; D: .; length: 14; V: TRBV4-1; size: few; CDR3: CASSQLGATDTQYF; DNA: TGCGCCAGCAGCCAACTTGGTGCTACAGATACGCAGTATTTT
J: TRBJ2-7; D: .; length: 12; V: TRBV25-1; size: .; CDR3: CASSRDFYEQYF; DNA: TGTGCCAGCAGCCGGGACTTCTACGAGCAGTACTTC
J: TRBJ2-1; D: .; length: 13; V: TRBV6-5; size: .; CDR3: CASRSLLGHEQFF; DNA: TGTGCCAGCAGGAGTCTCTTGGGCCATGAGCAGTTCTTC
J: TRBJ1-1; D: .; length: 16; V: TRBV15; size: .; CDR3: CATSRDRRFMNTEAFF; DNA: TGTGCCACCAGCAGAGATCGGCGGTTTATGAACACTGAAGCTTTCTTT
J: TRBJ1-1; D: TRBD1; length: 15; V: TRBV18; size: once; CDR3: CASSPNQGAASEAFF; DNA: TGTGCCAGCTCACCAAACCAGGGGGCGGCGTCTGAAGCTTTCTTT
J: TRBJ2-3; D: TRBD1; length: 15; V: TRBV2; size: .; CDR3: CASSARQGGTDTQYF; DNA: TGTGCCAGCAGTGCTAGACAGGGGGGCACAGATACGCAGTATTTT
J: TRBJ1-1; D: TRBD1; length: 14; V: TRBV19; size: .; CDR3: CASSMIAGGTEAFF; DNA: TGTGCCAGTAGTATGATTGCAGGGGGCACTGAAGCTTTCTTT
J: TRBJ1-2; D: .; length: 12; V: TRBV12-5; size: .; CDR3: CASGFGGSGYTF; DNA: TGTGCTAGTGGTTTCGGGGGTAGCGGCTACACCTTC
J: TRBJ2-5; D: .; length: 16; V: TRBV12-2; size: once; CDR3: CASRLVQGIPQETQYF; DNA: TGTGCAAGTCGCTTAGTACAGGGGATCCCTCAAGAGACCCAGTACTTC
J: TRBJ2-5; D: TRBD1; length: 15; V: TRBV30; size: once; CDR3: CAWSVLGGLQETQYF; DNA: TGTGCCTGGAGTGTACTAGGGGGCCTCCAAGAGACCCAGTACTTC
J: TRBJ2-1; D: .; length: 15; V: TRBV5-1; size: .; CDR3: CASSLEEGTYNEQFF; DNA: TGCGCCAGCAGCTTGGAGGAGGGGACCTACAATGAGCAGTTCTTC
J: TRBJ2-7; D: .; length: 16; V: TRBV7-2; size: .; CDR3: CASSSVGGGQGREQYF; DNA: TGTGCCAGCAGCTCCGTGGGGGGGGGACAAGGCCGCGAGCAGTACTTC